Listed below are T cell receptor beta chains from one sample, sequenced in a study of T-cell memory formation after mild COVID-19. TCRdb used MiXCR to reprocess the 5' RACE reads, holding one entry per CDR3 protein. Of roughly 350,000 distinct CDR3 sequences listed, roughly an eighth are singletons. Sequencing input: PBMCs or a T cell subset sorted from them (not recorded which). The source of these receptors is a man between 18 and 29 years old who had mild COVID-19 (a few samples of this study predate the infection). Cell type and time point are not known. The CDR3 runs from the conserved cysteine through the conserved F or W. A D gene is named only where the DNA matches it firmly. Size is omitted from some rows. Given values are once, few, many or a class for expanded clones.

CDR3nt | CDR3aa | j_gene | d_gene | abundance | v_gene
TGCGCCAGCAGCGACGCGGGTGGGTTGCGGAATGGCTACACCTTC | CASSDAGGLRNGYTF | TRBJ1-2 | NA | few | TRBV5-1
TGCAGCGTTGAGGCGCGGGGGGGCCTGGCTGAGCAGTTCTTC | CSVEARGGLAEQFF | TRBJ2-1 | TRBD2 | NA | TRBV29-1
TGTGCCAGCAGTGAATTCGGGAAGGGCGATCAGCCCCAGCATTTT | CASSEFGKGDQPQHF | TRBJ1-5 | NA | NA | TRBV2
TGCAGTGCTAGAAGGGGGGAAACTGGTGAGACCCAGTACTTC | CSARRGETGETQYF | TRBJ2-5 | NA | many | TRBV20-1
TGTGCCAGCAGCCCAAATCAGGGGCCGCCGCATGGCTACACCTTC | CASSPNQGPPHGYTF | TRBJ1-2 | NA | NA | TRBV9
TGTGCCACCAGCAGAGTCGAACTTCGCCAAGGGTCCCAGTACTTC | CATSRVELRQGSQYF | TRBJ2-5 | NA | many | TRBV15
TGCGCCAGCAGCCAAGATCACGCAGCTTATGGCTACACCTTC | CASSQDHAAYGYTF | TRBJ1-2 | NA | many | TRBV4-1
TGCAGTGCCCAGGGACAGAGAAAAGGGAATGAGCAGTTCTTC | CSAQGQRKGNEQFF | TRBJ2-1 | TRBD1 | few | TRBV20-1
TGTGCCAGCAGCTTAAACTTGGACGGGGAGCTGTTTTTT | CASSLNLDGELFF | TRBJ2-2 | NA | NA | TRBV7-9
TGCGCCAGCAGCAATAGGGGAGGGGGGAGCTCCTACAATGAGCAGTTCTTC | CASSNRGGGSSYNEQFF | TRBJ2-1 | NA | NA | TRBV4-1
TGTGCCAGCAGTTACTCTAAGGACAGCGGAAACACCGGGGAGCTGTTTTTT | CASSYSKDSGNTGELFF | TRBJ2-2 | NA | few | TRBV6-5
TGTGCCAGCAGCTTAGGTCGCGGTCCCACAGATACGCAGTATTTT | CASSLGRGPTDTQYF | TRBJ2-3 | NA | many | TRBV7-2
TGCGCCAGCAGCTTCGATGTTAGATACGAGCAGTACTTC | CASSFDVRYEQYF | TRBJ2-7 | NA | few | TRBV5-1
TGTGCCAGCAGTTACGGCGGCTCTGGAAACACCATATATTTT | CASSYGGSGNTIYF | TRBJ1-3 | NA | few | TRBV12-3/TRBV12-4
TGTGCCAGCAGCCTAGGACAGGCTGGCTATGGCTACACCTTC | CASSLGQAGYGYTF | TRBJ1-2 | TRBD1 | NA | TRBV6-6
TGTGCCAGCAGTTACGGGAGGGGTCGAAGCACTGAAGCTTTCTTT | CASSYGRGRSTEAFF | TRBJ1-1 | NA | NA | TRBV6-6
TGTGCCAGCAGCTTCTTGGGACAGGGGTCTGGTGAGCAGTTCTTC | CASSFLGQGSGEQFF | TRBJ2-1 | TRBD1 | NA | TRBV5-5
TGTGCCAGCATCGTGGGGTGGATCGGGGAGCTGTTTTTT | CASIVGWIGELFF | TRBJ2-2 | NA | few | TRBV5-5
TGTGCCAGCAGTTACGGGGGAGAGGGAAACATTCAGTACTTC | CASSYGGEGNIQYF | TRBJ2-4 | NA | few | TRBV6-5
TGTGCCAGCAGTTACTCGTCGGCCCCCGGGGAGCTGTTTTTT | CASSYSSAPGELFF | TRBJ2-2 | NA | NA | TRBV6-5
TGCGCCAGCAGCCGAGGACCCACTAGCGGAGAGCAGTACTTC | CASSRGPTSGEQYF | TRBJ2-7 | TRBD2 | NA | TRBV4-3
TGCGCCAGCAGTGATAAAAGGGGGCGGGATGAGCAGTTCTTC | CASSDKRGRDEQFF | TRBJ2-1 | TRBD1 | NA | TRBV10-1
TGTGCCAGCAGCGCCGGGAGGGTCGAATCCTACAATGAGCAGTTCTTC | CASSAGRVESYNEQFF | TRBJ2-1 | TRBD2 | many | TRBV7-2
TGTGCCAGCAGCCACGGTCTATGGGGGAACACTGAAGCTTTCTTT | CASSHGLWGNTEAFF | TRBJ1-1 | NA | NA | TRBV3-1
TGTGCCAGCAGTTATTCAGGTGGTGAGCAGTTCTTC | CASSYSGGEQFF | TRBJ2-1 | NA | few | TRBV6-5
TGTGCCAGTAGTAGTGGGACATTGAGCTCCTACGAGCAGTACTTC | CASSSGTLSSYEQYF | TRBJ2-7 | NA | NA | TRBV19
TGTGCCAGCAGCAAAAGACGGACCGGGGAGCTGTTTTTT | CASSKRRTGELFF | TRBJ2-2 | NA | few | TRBV5-6
TGTGCCAGCAGCTTAACCCCCGACGACAGGATTATATACAATGAGCAGTTCTTC | CASSLTPDDRIIYNEQFF | TRBJ2-1 | NA | NA | TRBV7-8
TGTGCCAGCACCTCGGAGGCGGGGCGGGGGGAGCTGTTTTTT | CASTSEAGRGELFF | TRBJ2-2 | NA | NA | TRBV6-6
TGTGCCAGCAGCTTTCCAGGGGTAGGAAACACCATATATTTT | CASSFPGVGNTIYF | TRBJ1-3 | NA | NA | TRBV7-6